This T cell receptor (beta chain) was profiled in a study of post-analysis software for immune sequencing data. General observations from the study: Controls showed lower frequencies than patients for several TRBV segments, and TRBV5-6, TRBV5-1 and TRBV20-1 were among these.

This clonotype was counted only a few times. Its target is not known. Unique-molecular-identifier-tagged TCR beta cDNA libraries were used. One entry per CDR3 protein results from TCRdb running MiXCR on the PCR reads. The data hold fewer than 850,000 distinct CDR3 sequences, with 30% observed a single time. The V gene's germline CDR1 is DFQATT and CDR2 SNEGSKA (reference sequence). The ends were cut back, 2 bases at V and 4 bases at J, with 15 bases in the middle. This CDR3 comprises 14 residues. This TCR was sampled from a girl aged 10-17 years with multiple sclerosis. Sequenced material: blood. The chain combines TRBV20-1 with TRBJ2-7, with D perhaps matching TRBD1 or TRBD2 (5 bases each). The CDR3 region is CSARSGTRVYEQYF. DNA for the CDR3: TGCAGTGCTAGATCCGGGACCCGGGTGTACGAGCAGTACTTC.